This T cell receptor beta chain was identified during a study of cytomegalovirus exposure and HLA in healthy donors. As for this clone: The antigen is not known.

Primers included in the PCR were 60 Vbeta and 13 Jbeta primers. The data were produced by immunoSEQ multiplex PCR, yet TCRdb's version contains in-frame clones alone and is incomplete. This table has about 120,000 clones, about 80% appearing once. Germline V gives CDR1 GTSNPN, CDR2 SVGIG (reference sequence). CDR3 length: 14 amino acids. The V end lost 2 bases, the J end lost 2 bases, and 10 bases lay between the germline ends. Points from the study as a whole: A later analysis linked a missense DCLRE1C variant to TCR beta V- and J-gene trimming. Diagnosis of cytomegalovirus status made by the classifier reportedly showed high specificity and sensitivity.

The sequenced sample was PBMCs. The chain is built from TRBV30 and TRBJ2-1; D may be TRBD2 (5 bases). The source of this sequence is a female donor in good health and CMV-seropositive. The CDR3 spells CAWSRLAAYNEQFF. The CDR3 DNA reads as TGTGCCTGGAGTAGGCTAGCCGCCTACAATGAGCAGTTCTTC. Based on the CDR3 plus reference TRBV30 and TRBJ2-1, the full variable domain is SQTIHQWPATLVQPVGSPLSLECTVEGTSNPNLYWYRQAAGRGLQLLFYSVGIGQISSEVPQNLSASRPQDRQFILSSKKLLLSDSGFYLCAWSRLAAYNEQFFGPGTRLTVL.